This T cell receptor (beta chain) was sequenced during a study of cytomegalovirus exposure and HLA in healthy donors (dated 2017 in TCRdb). Broadly, across the study: An earlier analysis of some 620 of the donors reported 276 Gb of sequence data and 100 million to 120 million unique TCR beta sequences obtained from about 179 million T cells. An early release that covered fewer than 800 HLA-typed donors contained approximately 300 gigabases of sequencing data and around 80 million unique TCR sequences. Among the roughly 430 genotyped donors, approximately 82% belonged to the genetic ancestry cluster associated with self-reported Caucasian donors. The study was designed to test whether signatures of past pathogen exposure could be identified by cataloging public T cell receptors. Using immunosequencing, the study profiled T cell repertoires from 666 subjects and related those repertoires to cytomegalovirus serostatus. In addition to the first cohort of 666 subjects, a separate validation cohort of 130 or so different subjects was used. To predict cytomegalovirus infection status, the study combined high-throughput TCR immunosequencing, statistical association of individual TCRs with disease status, and machine learning. To study patterns of TCR occurrence, a later analysis re-analyzed previously published TCR beta repertoires from several hundred donors and added high-resolution HLA genotyping. Rather than drawing on any new phenotypic data, the later analysis identified candidate immune exposures from TCR beta sequences and the way those sequences occurred across donors. To decide whether each TCR beta V gene segment behaved as functional or pseudogenic, an earlier analysis of some 580 of the donors relied on high-throughput TCR beta sequencing. Donor age, sex, ethnicity and CMV serostatus were collected together with the repertoire data. Genome-wide SNP genotypes for about three fifths of the roughly 700 donors were used in a later genetic analysis, which treated that subset as a discovery cohort. All discovery cohort repertoires had been generated using a single sequencing platform. Both class I and class II loci were covered by HLA typing, at four-digit resolution. Typing coverage differed by locus: A, B, C, DRB1 and DQB1 were typed in roughly 629-640 donors, DQA1 in around 500, DPA1 in around 610, and DPB1 in just under 490. Roughly 5 DR-DQ haplotypes were handled as single units for association and clustering because linkage in the cohort was strong. On average, around 230,000 unique TCR beta nucleotide sequences were sequenced per donor among 300 to 500 genotyped donors of the cohort, with around 19% of those sequences being non-productive. Broader findings and caveats from the paper: Cytomegalovirus status was reported to be diagnosed by the classifier with high specificity and sensitivity in both the original and validation cohorts. CMV serostatus was the only immune exposure information available for the cohort. Roughly uniform sequencing depth across donors was assumed in presence/absence analyses, although this assumption may not hold. The 87-base-pair reads could not distinguish some IMGT-functional V segments, including TRBV6-2 and TRBV6-3, so those segments were excluded. Across donors, most TCR sequences were observed very rarely, whereas some public TCRs were present in many individuals. A few of the identified cytomegalovirus-associated TCR beta chains were confirmed in vitro to be specific for cytomegalovirus antigens. According to a later analysis, TCR association rates differed among HLA loci, with DRB1 alleles showing the most associated TCRs and HLA-C alleles showing the fewest. At a false discovery rate of 0.05, a later analysis linked some 17,000 TCR beta sequences to specific HLA alleles. The authors suggested that the approach could potentially be generalized to other disease states and immunological phenotypes. When HLA alleles, especially DR and DQ, strongly co-occurred, attributing TCR associations to individual alleles was difficult. Because HLA typing was unavailable for some donors at each locus, only the typed subset was used in association tests. A group of highly shared sequence variants was considered likely to be a technical artifact of the sequencing pipeline. The study listed 164 TCR beta chains as associated with cytomegalovirus. Only TCR beta chains were sequenced in this cohort, and the absence of alpha or paired-chain data limited detectable features. Most CMV-associated TCR beta chains appeared to be HLA-restricted in a later analysis, and the HLA associations seemed to be driven largely by CMV exposure. In a later analysis, HLA-associated TCR beta chains were found to be more clonally expanded and to have lower generation probabilities than equally common non-associated chains. Because counts were too low, more than 15 rarely observed V segments, including chromosome 9 orphons, were excluded from the earlier analysis of 500 to 700 of the donors. Linkage disequilibrium might explain the correlated functional status among segregating V segments, but an unknown experimental factor could not be ruled out. In a later genetic analysis, fewer N-insertions in productive TCRs were reported among donors in an Asian-associated ancestry cluster than the approximately 670-donor mean. In an earlier analysis of roughly 560 of the donors, most TCR beta V segments were observed in productive rearrangements about 90% or about 30% of the time, broadly matching IMGT annotations. In a later genetic analysis, a missense DCLRE1C variant was associated with V-gene and J-gene trimming of TCR beta chains, and the association was replicated in an independent cohort. A further reported finding was that TCR beta sequences accurately predicted the HLA-A and HLA-B alleles for most subjects in the first cohort. According to a later analysis, parvovirus B19, influenza, CMV and Epstein-Barr virus appeared linked to several top co-occurrence clusters.

Measured from the cysteine to the phenylalanine, the CDR3 is 14 residues long. Only the CDR3 portion is preserved as DNA: 42 bases, with reading frame beginning at the first base. In the germline V gene (reference sequence), CDR1 corresponds to LNHDA and CDR2 to SQIVND. Germline trimming: 3 bases from V, 5 bases from J; junction bases outside gene matches: 3. Libraries were built with the immunoSEQ multiplex PCR assay. For the multiplex PCR, a mixture combining 60 forward primers for TCR Vbeta segments and 13 reverse primers for TCR Jbeta segments was used. The CDR3 region of rearranged TCR beta genes was amplified from genomic DNA with a multiplex PCR assay. On the Illumina HiSeq System, the amplified TCR beta libraries were sequenced as 87-base-pair reads. From the authors' description of their analysis: A later analysis counted approximately 76 million unique TCR beta chains across the 700 or so repertoires, and 9 million to 14 million of these chains were shared by at least two donors. To remove PCR and sequencing errors, raw reads were error-corrected and collapsed into unique sequences using a nearest-neighbor algorithm that merged closely related sequences. Alignment of CDR3 sequences to IMGT reference sequences was used to assign V, D and J gene segments. For a sequence to be retained, a match of at least six nucleotides was required to both a V gene segment and a J gene segment. Rearrangements were classified as productive when the CDR3 lacked stop codons and remained in frame with V and J, and all other rearrangements were classified as non-productive. Following IMGT convention, CDR3 was defined as the stretch from the second conserved V-encoded cysteine to the conserved J-encoded phenylalanine. The earlier analysis of some 540 of the donors excluded any sequence lacking an unambiguous match to a single V gene segment. In an earlier analysis of 587 of the donors, a V segment was called functional when productive rearrangements were above 56.7%, and segregating when the standard deviation between donors exceeded 5%. To diagnose cytomegalovirus status from the catalog of TCR beta chain sequences, a statistical classification framework was built. A later analysis assigned V and J genes by comparing TCR nucleotide sequences with IMGT/GENE-DB human TR gene sequences. A later analysis assigned CDR3 sequences and most-parsimonious VDJ recombination scenarios with the TCRdist pipeline. A later analysis defined each TCR beta chain by its CDR3 amino acid sequence plus V-gene family, and excluded reads lacking a unique V-gene family. A later analysis removed several hundred highly shared, low-generation-probability nucleotide sequences to deal with suspected cross-contamination and a sequencing artifact. A later analysis calculated a clonal expansion index for each public chain from normalized within-repertoire ranks of inferred template counts. Generation probabilities in a later analysis came from a VDJ recombination model fitted to out-of-frame rearrangements, and those results were checked against IGoR. In a later analysis, hypergeometric tests were used to score TCR-TCR, TCR-HLA and TCR-CMV co-occurrence, with a repertoire-size bias correction applied to TCR pairs. A later analysis estimated false discovery rates by permuting HLA or CMV assignments 20 times. In a later analysis, co-occurring TCRs were grouped with DBSCAN, and TCRdist sequence similarity was added when clustering was performed within HLA-allele-positive subsets. Repertoires with fewer than 30,000 or more than 120,000 public chains, plus five repertoires with anomalous nucleotide sharing, were excluded from co-occurrence clustering. TCRdb took over this immuneACCESS table, retaining in-frame rearrangements with V and J assigned. Such tables are incomplete; in checked studies, under half of the missing clones stem from an unresolved V gene, and the remainder is unexplained. The DNA gave D and trimming, while V, J and clone size come from that table. This sample comprises 200,000 to 250,000 clones, over 70% of them detected only once. Roughly 7.4% of the sample is held by the ten biggest clonotypes.

The cohort was made up of 666 healthy bone marrow donors. At the time of sampling, all cohort members were nominally healthy, though unrecorded immune exposures were likely present. The donor was CMV seropositive and belonged to the group of 250 to 350 seropositive cohort members. Each donor provided a peripheral blood sample, and peripheral blood mononuclear cells were used for TCR beta sequencing. The Qiagen DNeasy Blood Extraction Kit was used to extract genomic DNA from the blood cell samples. A word on this clone: This receptor's antigen is unknown. Per-base quality was not reported, and no clone a single base away is much larger than it.

The sequence joins TRBV19 to TRBJ1-1, and 10 junctional nucleotides match TRBD1. The sample consisted of PBMCs. The sequence derives from an older woman in good health and CMV-seropositive. CDR3 loop: CASSIGQGVTEAFF. The base sequence is TGTGCCAGTAGTATCGGACAGGGGGTTACTGAAGCTTTCTTT.